Shown below are 18 T cell receptor beta chains from a single sample sequenced in a study of shared clonotypes between healthy human individuals. Clones were sequenced by immunoSEQ multiplex PCR, and TCRdb holds only the in-frame ones, with some missing. The repertoire includes 2 million to 2.5 million clones, 80% to 95% of them detected once, and roughly 0.34% sits in the top ten. The sample consisted of naive CD4+ T cells from PBMCs. Subset reported: CD45RA+ positively selected. The receptors shown here come from a man between 18 and 29 years old in good health. Some clones in this sample may be carry-over from other donors' samples.

The gene calls are TRBV7-3 and TRBJ2-3, with D perhaps TRBD2 (6 bases). The CDR3 loop spans 13 amino acids. Trimming pared 5 bases from V and 6 bases from J, leaving 12 bases between. Germline CDR1 and CDR2: SGHTA and FQGTGA. This CDR3 reads CASSPGDSDTQYF. CDR3 coding DNA: TGTGCCAGCAGCCCCGGGGACTCCGATACGCAGTATTTT. Filled out from reference TRBV7-3 and TRBJ2-3, the complete variable domain reads GAGVSQTPSNKVTEKGKYVELRCDPISGHTALYWYRQSLGQGPEFLIYFQGTGAADDSGLPNDRFFAVRPEGSVSTLKIQRTERGDSAVYLCASSPGDSDTQYFGPGTRLTVL.

The rearrangement joins TRBV7-2 to TRBJ2-7, with a weak D call TRBD2 (6 bases). The germline gives CDR1 SGHTA, CDR2 FQGNSA. There are 14 residues in the CDR3. Deletions cut 5 bases from V and 1 base from J, with 12 bases between. CDR3 nucleotides: TGTGCCAGCAGCCCGGGACTCATTTCCTACGAGCAGTACTTC. Translating gives CASSPGLISYEQYF. The variable domain in full, completed from reference TRBV7-2 and TRBJ2-7, reads GAGVSQSPSNKVTEKGKDVELRCDPISGHTALYWYRQSLGQGLEFLIYFQGNSAPDKSGLPSDRFSAERTGGSVSTLTIQRTQQEDSAVYLCASSPGLISYEQYFGPGTRLTVT.

The genes are TRBV19 and TRBJ1-4, with 7 positions matching TRBD1. V lost 7 bases to trimming and J lost 3 bases; unmatched junction nucleotides: 5. The CDR3 contains 14 residues. Germline CDR1 LNHDA, CDR2 SQIVND (reference sequence). Here the CDR3 DNA reads TGTGCCAGTACCTCCGGGACAGCTAATGAAAAACTGTTTTTT. Residues: CASTSGTANEKLFF.

The chain has TRBV5-1 and TRBJ1-4, with D hard to call. The CDR3 has 16 residues. V was clipped by 0 bases and J by 0 bases, with 9 bases between them. Germline CDR1 is SGHRS and CDR2 is YFSETQ. This CDR3 is CASSLAPRTTNEKLFF. For the CDR3, the DNA is TGCGCCAGCAGCTTGGCCCCCAGGACAACTAATGAAAAACTGTTTTTT.

This chain links TRBV4-1 with TRBJ1-2; TRBD1 might be the D (6 bases). This CDR3 is 12 amino acids long. CDR1 is MGHRA, CDR2 YSYEKL, per germline. Trimming removed 2 bases from V and 8 bases from J, with 9 bases in between. This CDR3 reads CASSQTGFGYTF. Here the CDR3 DNA reads TGCGCCAGCAGCCAAACAGGGTTCGGCTACACCTTC.

The table lists this clone with a count of one. V usage is TRBV11-3 and J usage is TRBJ2-5; TRBD2 aligns across 8 bases. CDR1 SGHNT and CDR2 YENEEA come from the germline V gene. This CDR3 has 17 residues. V trimming: 1 base; J trimming: 5 bases; junction bases outside the gene matches: 12. The DNA of the CDR3 is TGTGCCAGCAGCTTAGGTCAATTCAGCGGGAGCACGGAGACCCAGTACTTC. It specifies CASSLGQFSGSTETQYF.

This clone was seen a single time. The J gene is TRBJ2-7, the V gene TRBV27; possibly TRBD1 for D (5 bases). Trimming shortened V by 2 bases and J by 3 bases, and 14 bases separated the two germline ends. The CDR3 is 15 amino acids. Germline V gene sequence: CDR1 MNHEY, CDR2 SMNVEV (reference sequence). CDR3 amino acids: CASSLRRGSNYEQYF. DNA of the CDR3: TGTGCCAGCAGTTTAAGAAGGGGATCGAACTACGAGCAGTACTTC.

The chain employs TRBV5-1 and TRBJ2-2; D is uncertain. Germline V gene sequence: CDR1 SGHRS, CDR2 YFSETQ. The CDR3 covers 12 residues. V shed 1 base and J shed 6 bases, with 4 bases lying between them. This CDR3 is CASSLLPGELFF. CDR3 coding DNA: TGCGCCAGCAGCTTGCTACCCGGGGAGCTGTTTTTT.

The chain uses TRBV5-4 and TRBJ2-1; a weak D match, TRBD2 (5 bases). Trimming pared 4 bases from V and 3 bases from J, leaving 11 bases between. Germline V gene sequence: CDR1 SGHNT, CDR2 YYREEE (reference sequence). The CDR3 is 14 residues long. The CDR3 bases are TGTGCCAGCAGCCCTAGCAGCAGCTACAATGAGCAGTTCTTC. Its protein product is CASSPSSSYNEQFF.

This chain uses TRBV6-1 with TRBJ1-1; the D is unclear. The germline V gene has CDR1 MNHNS and CDR2 SASEGT. V lost 4 bases and J 1 base, leaving 7 bases between the germline ends. The CDR3 is made up of 13 amino acids. The CDR3 sequence is CASSVAQNTEAFF. For the CDR3, the DNA is TGTGCCAGCAGTGTTGCCCAGAACACTGAAGCTTTCTTT.

This chain joins TRBV6-1 and TRBJ2-5, with 7 bases aligning to TRBD1. Germline V gene lookup returns CDR1 MNHNS and CDR2 SASEGT. The CDR3 sequence is 13 residues long. Trimming cost V 7 bases and J 4 bases; bases outside gene matches: 6. CDR3 region: CASISQGVETQYF. CDR3 coding DNA: TGTGCCAGCATTTCTCAGGGGGTAGAGACCCAGTACTTC.

The V call is TRBV9, the J call TRBJ2-7; TRBD2 matches 8 bases. The trim removed 5 bases at V and 3 bases at J, leaving 7 bases unmatched. The CDR3 is made up of 14 amino acids. CDR1 SGDLS and CDR2 YYNGEE come from the germline V gene. The CDR3 nucleotides are TGTGCCAGCAGTCCCGGGACTAGTATCTACGAGCAGTACTTC. Residues: CASSPGTSIYEQYF.

The chain combines TRBV5-1 with TRBJ1-5, with unresolved D. In germline, CDR1 is SGHRS, CDR2 YFSETQ. V lost 0 bases and J lost 4, with 8 bases in between. The CDR3 length is 14 residues. CDR3 in DNA: TGCGCCAGCAGCTTGGAGCTGGGGAATCAGCCCCAGCATTTT. Translating gives CASSLELGNQPQHF.

V gene TRBV7-9 combines with J gene TRBJ2-5; 7 bases line up with TRBD2. The J call may be wrong; the DNA end is better matched by TRBJ2-7. The CDR3 is 16 residues long. The germline V gene has CDR1 SEHNR and CDR2 FQNEAQ (reference sequence). The CDR3 nucleotides are TGTGCCAGCAGCTTAACTCCGGCGGGAGTGCGGAACGAGCAGTACTTC. Its protein is CASSLTPAGVRNEQYF.

The chain recombines TRBV7-2 with TRBJ2-2; D uncertain. V was trimmed by 5 bases and J by 8 bases, leaving 15 bases between them. Germline lookup yields CDR1 SGHTA and CDR2 FQGNSA. This CDR3 has 14 residues. In DNA form, the CDR3 reads TGTGCCAGCAGCGCGAGCTACTCCCAAGGGGAGCTGTTTTTT. As protein: CASSASYSQGELFF.

V gene TRBV15 combines with J gene TRBJ1-1; 8 nucleotides line up with TRBD1. Germline V gene sequence: CDR1 LNHNV, CDR2 YYDKDF (reference sequence). J was trimmed by 5 bases and V by 1 base; bases with no gene match: 3. The CDR3 extends over 14 amino acids. CDR3 sequence: CATSRGTGGTEAFF. DNA of the CDR3: TGTGCCACCAGCAGAGGAACAGGGGGAACTGAAGCTTTCTTT.

The chain has TRBV5-4 and TRBJ1-1, with D perhaps matching TRBD1 (6 bases). CDR1 is SGHNT and CDR2 is YYREEE in the germline V gene (reference sequence). Trimming cost V 0 bases and J 8 bases, with 14 bases left between them. The CDR3 loop spans 14 amino acids. CDR3 region: CASSLEGGAREAFF. CDR3 sequence (DNA): TGTGCCAGCAGCTTGGAGGGGGGCGCGAGGGAAGCTTTCTTT.

J is TRBJ2-1 and V is TRBV30; 7 nucleotides match TRBD2. This CDR3 has 15 residues. Losses at the gene ends were 1 base for V and 0 bases for J; bases not matched to a gene: 3. The germline gives CDR1 GTSNPN, CDR2 SVGIG (reference sequence). In DNA form, the CDR3 reads TGTGCCTGGAGTGCCGGGACTACCTCCTACAATGAGCAGTTCTTC. Protein: CAWSAGTTSYNEQFF.